This T cell receptor (beta chain) was captured by sequencing in a study of blood T cell repertoires in COVID-19. The wider study: Sites across the United States, Italy and Spain contributed samples from acute and convalescent COVID-19. PBMCs, B-cell-depleted T cells, or T cells were the source of the cDNA or gDNA that made up the material.

Original handling: The authors estimated nucleated cell counts from reference gene primer amplification. Clones were read by immunoSEQ multiplex PCR, and TCRdb kept only the in-frame ones, dropping some. Clonal size and the V and J genes are those of that table, whereas D and trimming came from the DNA. The sample lists 100,000 to 140,000 clones, 88% seen once, with 5.5% to 8% in the top ten. V was pared by 8 bases and J by 3 bases, with 20 bases between. CDR1 LNHDA and CDR2 SQIVND come from the germline V gene (reference sequence). CDR3 length: 17 amino acids. The TCR sequence derives from a man aged 45-60 years with active or convalescent COVID-19. Sequenced material: peripheral blood. The chain employs TRBV19 and TRBJ1-6; D is uncertain. The CDR3 DNA reads TGTGCCAGTTCTGTCATTCATGATACGGGCTATAATTCACCCCTCCACTTT. This gives the protein CASSVIHDTGYNSPLHF.